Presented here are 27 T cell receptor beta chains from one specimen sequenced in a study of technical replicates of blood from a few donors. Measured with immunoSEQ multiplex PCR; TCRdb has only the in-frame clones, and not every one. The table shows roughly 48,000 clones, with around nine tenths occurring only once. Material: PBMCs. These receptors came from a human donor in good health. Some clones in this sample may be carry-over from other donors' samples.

The CDR3 bases are TGTGCCAGCACCCCAACCGGGACGAACACCGGGGAGCTGTTTTTT. Translating gives CASTPTGTNTGELFF. The chain recombines TRBV7-2 with TRBJ2-2; D perhaps matches TRBD2 (5 bases). This CDR3 spans 15 amino acids. The V gene lost 7 bases and the J gene lost 0 bases, with 12 bases spanning the gap. Germline CDR1 is SGHTA and CDR2 is FQGNSA.

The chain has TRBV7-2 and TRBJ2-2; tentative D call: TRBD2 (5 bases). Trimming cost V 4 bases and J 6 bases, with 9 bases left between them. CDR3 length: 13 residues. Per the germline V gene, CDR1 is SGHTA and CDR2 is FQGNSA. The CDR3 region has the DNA TGTGCCAGCAGCTCGCGGAGGTCCGGGGAGCTGTTTTTT. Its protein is CASSSRRSGELFF.

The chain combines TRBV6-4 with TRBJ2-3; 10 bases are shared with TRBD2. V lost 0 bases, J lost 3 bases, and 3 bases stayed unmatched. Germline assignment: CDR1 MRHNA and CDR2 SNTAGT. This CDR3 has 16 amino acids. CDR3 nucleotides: TGTGCCAGCAGTGACTCCGTAGCGGGGGGAACAGATACGCAGTATTTT. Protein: CASSDSVAGGTDTQYF.

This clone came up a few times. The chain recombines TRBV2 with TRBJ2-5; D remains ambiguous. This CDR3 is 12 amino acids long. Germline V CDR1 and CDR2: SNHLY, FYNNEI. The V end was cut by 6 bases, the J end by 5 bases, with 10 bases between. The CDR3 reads CASRSAQETQYF. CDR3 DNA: TGTGCCAGCAGATCTGCACAGGAGACCCAGTACTTC.

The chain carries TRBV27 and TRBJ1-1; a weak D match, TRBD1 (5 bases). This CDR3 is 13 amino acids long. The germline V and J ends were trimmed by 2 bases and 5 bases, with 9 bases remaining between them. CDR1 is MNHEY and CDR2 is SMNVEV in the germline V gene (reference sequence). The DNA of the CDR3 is TGTGCCAGCAGTTTAGCCGGGGGAACTGAAGCTTTCTTT. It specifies CASSLAGGTEAFF.

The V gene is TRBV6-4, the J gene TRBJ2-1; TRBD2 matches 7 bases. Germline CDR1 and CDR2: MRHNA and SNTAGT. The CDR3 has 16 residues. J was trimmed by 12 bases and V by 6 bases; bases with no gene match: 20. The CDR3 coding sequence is TGTGCCAGCAGCGACGGACTAGATGGGGGACCGGAGAGGCAGTTCTTC. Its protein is CASSDGLDGGPERQFF.

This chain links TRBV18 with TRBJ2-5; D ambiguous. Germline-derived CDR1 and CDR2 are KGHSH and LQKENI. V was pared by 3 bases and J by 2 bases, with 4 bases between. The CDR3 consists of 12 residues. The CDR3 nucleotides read TGTGCCAGCTCACCTAATCAAGAGACCCAGTACTTC. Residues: CASSPNQETQYF.

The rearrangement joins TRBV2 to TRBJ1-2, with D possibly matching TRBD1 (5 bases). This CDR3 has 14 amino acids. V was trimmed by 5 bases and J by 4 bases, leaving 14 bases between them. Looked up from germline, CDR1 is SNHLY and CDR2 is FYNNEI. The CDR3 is CASSIPGRSYGYTF. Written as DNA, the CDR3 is TGTGCCAGCAGTATTCCAGGGAGGTCCTATGGCTACACCTTC.

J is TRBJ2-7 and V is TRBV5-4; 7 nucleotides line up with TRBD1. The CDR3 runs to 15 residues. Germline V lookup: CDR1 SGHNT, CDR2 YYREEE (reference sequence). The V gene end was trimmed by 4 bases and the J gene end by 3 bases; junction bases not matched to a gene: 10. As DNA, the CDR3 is TGTGCCAGCAGCCCCCAGGGGGTGGGGGTCTACGAGCAGTACTTC. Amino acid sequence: CASSPQGVGVYEQYF.

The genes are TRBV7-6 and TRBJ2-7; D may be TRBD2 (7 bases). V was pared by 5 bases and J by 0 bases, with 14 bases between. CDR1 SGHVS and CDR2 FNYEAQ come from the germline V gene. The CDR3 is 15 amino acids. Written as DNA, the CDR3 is TGTGCCAGCAGCGCTAGGGGGGGGAGCTCCTACGAGCAGTACTTC. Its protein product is CASSARGGSSYEQYF.

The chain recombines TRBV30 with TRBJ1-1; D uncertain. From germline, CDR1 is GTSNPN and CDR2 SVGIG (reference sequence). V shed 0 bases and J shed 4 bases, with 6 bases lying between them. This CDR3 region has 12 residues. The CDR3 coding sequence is TGTGCCTGGAGTGTACTCCGCACTGAAGCTTTCTTT. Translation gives CAWSVLRTEAFF.

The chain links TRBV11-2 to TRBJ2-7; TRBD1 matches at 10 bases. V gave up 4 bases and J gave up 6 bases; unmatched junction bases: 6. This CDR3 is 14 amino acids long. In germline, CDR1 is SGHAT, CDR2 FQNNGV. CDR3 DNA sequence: TGTGCCAGCAGCTCCCTGACAGGGGGCCGCGAGCAGTACTTC. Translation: CASSSLTGGREQYF.

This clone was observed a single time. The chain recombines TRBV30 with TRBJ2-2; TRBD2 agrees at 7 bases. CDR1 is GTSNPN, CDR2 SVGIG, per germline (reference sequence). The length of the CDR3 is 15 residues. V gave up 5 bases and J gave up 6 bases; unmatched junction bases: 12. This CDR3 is CAWRSGGSFSGELFF. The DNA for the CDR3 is TGTGCCTGGCGCTCGGGCGGGAGCTTTTCCGGGGAGCTGTTTTTT.

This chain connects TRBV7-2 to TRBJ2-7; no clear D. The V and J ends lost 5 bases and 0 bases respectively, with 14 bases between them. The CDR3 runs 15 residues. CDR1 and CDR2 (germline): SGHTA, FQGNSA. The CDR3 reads CASSTLPLVSYEQYF. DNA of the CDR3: TGTGCCAGCAGCACACTACCTCTGGTCTCCTACGAGCAGTACTTC. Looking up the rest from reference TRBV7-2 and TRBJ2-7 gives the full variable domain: GAGVSQSPSNKVTEKGKDVELRCDPISGHTALYWYRQSLGQGLEFLIYFQGNSAPDKSGLPSDRFSAERTGGSVSTLTIQRTQQEDSAVYLCASSTLPLVSYEQYFGPGTRLTVT.

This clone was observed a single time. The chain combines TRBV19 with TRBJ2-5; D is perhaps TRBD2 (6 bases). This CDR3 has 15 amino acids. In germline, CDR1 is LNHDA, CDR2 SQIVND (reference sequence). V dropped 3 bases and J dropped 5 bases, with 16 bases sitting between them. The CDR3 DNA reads TGTGCCAGTAGTATCGCGGGGTTAATAGGGGAGACCCAGTACTTC. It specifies CASSIAGLIGETQYF.

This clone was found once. The CDR3 here is CASSQGQNYEQYF. CDR3 coding DNA: TGCGCCAGCAGCCAAGGGCAGAACTACGAGCAGTACTTC. The chain uses TRBV4-1 and TRBJ2-7; D is unclear. Germline V gives CDR1 MGHRA, CDR2 YSYEKL. CDR3 length: 13 residues. The germline V and J ends were trimmed by 1 base and 3 bases, with 7 bases remaining between them.

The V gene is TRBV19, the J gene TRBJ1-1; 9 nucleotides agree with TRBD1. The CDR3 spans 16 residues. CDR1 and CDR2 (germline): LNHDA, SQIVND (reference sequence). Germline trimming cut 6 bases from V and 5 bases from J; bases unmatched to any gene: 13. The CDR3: CASSFPGTGSVTEAFF. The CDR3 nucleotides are TGTGCCAGTAGCTTTCCCGGGACAGGGTCGGTTACTGAAGCTTTCTTT.

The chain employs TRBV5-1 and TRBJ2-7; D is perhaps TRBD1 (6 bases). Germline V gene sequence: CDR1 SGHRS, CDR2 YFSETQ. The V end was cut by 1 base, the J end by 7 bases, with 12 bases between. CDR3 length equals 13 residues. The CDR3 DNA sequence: TGCGCCAGCAGCTTGCCGCAGGGGTGGGAGCAGTACTTC. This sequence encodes CASSLPQGWEQYF.

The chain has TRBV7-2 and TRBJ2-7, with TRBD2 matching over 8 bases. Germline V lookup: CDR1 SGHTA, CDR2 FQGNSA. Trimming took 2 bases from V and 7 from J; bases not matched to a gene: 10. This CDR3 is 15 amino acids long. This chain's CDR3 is CASSLYAGGPLEQYF. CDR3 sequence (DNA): TGTGCCAGCAGCTTATACGCGGGGGGCCCCTTGGAGCAGTACTTC.

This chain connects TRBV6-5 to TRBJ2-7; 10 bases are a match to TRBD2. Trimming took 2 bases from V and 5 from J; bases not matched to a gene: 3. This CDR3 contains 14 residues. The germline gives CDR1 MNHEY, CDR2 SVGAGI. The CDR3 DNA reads TGTGCCAGCAGTTACATTAGCGGGGGGAACGAGCAGTACTTC. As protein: CASSYISGGNEQYF.

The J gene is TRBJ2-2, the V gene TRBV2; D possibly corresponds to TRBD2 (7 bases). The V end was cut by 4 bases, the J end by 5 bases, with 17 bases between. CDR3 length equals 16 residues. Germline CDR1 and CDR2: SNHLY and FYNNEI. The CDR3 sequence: CASSGGASGRTGELFF. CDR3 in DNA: TGTGCCAGCAGTGGGGGGGCTAGCGGACGAACCGGGGAGCTGTTTTTT.

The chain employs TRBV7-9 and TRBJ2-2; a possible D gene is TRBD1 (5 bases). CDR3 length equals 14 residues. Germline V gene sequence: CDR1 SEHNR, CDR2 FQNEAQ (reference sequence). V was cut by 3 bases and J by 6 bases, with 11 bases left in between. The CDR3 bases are TGTGCCAGCAGCTTGGGGCCCCATGCCGGGGAGCTGTTTTTT. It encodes CASSLGPHAGELFF.

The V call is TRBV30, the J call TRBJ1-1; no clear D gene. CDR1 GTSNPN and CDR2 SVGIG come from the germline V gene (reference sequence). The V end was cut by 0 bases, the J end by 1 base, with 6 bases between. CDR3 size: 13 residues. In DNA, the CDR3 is TGTGCCTGGAGTGTACAGACGAACACTGAAGCTTTCTTT. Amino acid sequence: CAWSVQTNTEAFF.

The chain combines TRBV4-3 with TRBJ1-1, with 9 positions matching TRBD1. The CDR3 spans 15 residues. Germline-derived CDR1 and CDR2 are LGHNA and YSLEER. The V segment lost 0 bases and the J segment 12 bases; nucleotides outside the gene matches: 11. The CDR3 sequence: CASSQDYKTGGATFF. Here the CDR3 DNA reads TGCGCCAGCAGCCAAGATTACAAGACAGGGGGGGCAACTTTCTTT.

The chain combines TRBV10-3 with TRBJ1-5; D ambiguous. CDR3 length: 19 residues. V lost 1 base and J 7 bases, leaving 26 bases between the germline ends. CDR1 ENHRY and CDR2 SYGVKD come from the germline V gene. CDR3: CAISEWFMGDPTWGQPQHF. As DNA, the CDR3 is TGTGCCATCAGTGAGTGGTTTATGGGAGACCCGACCTGGGGACAGCCCCAGCATTTT.

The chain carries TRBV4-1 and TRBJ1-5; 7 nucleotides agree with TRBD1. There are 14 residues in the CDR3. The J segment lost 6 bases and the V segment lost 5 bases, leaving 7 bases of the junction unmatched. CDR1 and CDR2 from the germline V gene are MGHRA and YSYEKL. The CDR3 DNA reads TGCGCCAGCAGCTTACAGGGGACGGGTCAGCCCCAGCATTTT. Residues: CASSLQGTGQPQHF.

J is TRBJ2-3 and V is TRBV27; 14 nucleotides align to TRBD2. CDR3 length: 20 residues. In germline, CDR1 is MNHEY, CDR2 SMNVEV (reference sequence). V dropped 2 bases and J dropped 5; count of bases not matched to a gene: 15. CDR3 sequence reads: CASSLGLGLAGANGKDTQYF. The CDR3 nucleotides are TGTGCCAGCAGTTTAGGGTTGGGACTAGCGGGAGCAAATGGGAAAGATACGCAGTATTTT.